Described below is a single T cell receptor (beta chain) sequence and its context. Its antigen is unknown. CDR1 is ENHRY, CDR2 SYGVKD, per germline. The CDR3 length is 17 residues. V was clipped by 0 bases and J by 4 bases, with 16 bases between them. This sample was taken from a study of T cell responses to AZD1222 COVID-19 vaccine. General study findings and limits: A rise in Spike-specific TCR breadth and depth followed two AZD1222 doses. AZD1222 recipients seropositive at baseline numbered only 5 or 6. Vaccine-associated CD4 TCRs ranged over spike, dominating at 160-218 and 743-854. Possibly, clonal diversity was underestimated; donors were largely white British and included more females.

Sequencing was performed with immunoSEQ multiplex PCR; in TCRdb, only in-frame clones are kept and a portion is missing. The profile shows over 100,000 clones, roughly 84% of them singletons. The material sequenced was peripheral blood, taken on day 0 of AZD1222 vaccination. This chain connects TRBV10-3 to TRBJ1-5; D perhaps matches TRBD1 (5 bases). The sequence was obtained from an adult in good health. DNA for the CDR3: TGTGCCATCAGTGAGTCGACTCAGGGATTTGGAAATCAGCCCCAGCATTTT. Protein sequence: CAISESTQGFGNQPQHF.